This entry is about one T cell receptor beta chain. Its antigen is not identified. The entry originates in a study of PD-1 blockade in classical Hodgkin lymphoma. Study-level points and caveats: Relapsed/refractory patients reportedly had the lowest baseline TCR diversity, below newly diagnosed patients, who were below healthy donors. By C4D1 there was a significant rise in CD4+ TCR diversity but not in CD8+ TCR diversity. The diversity seen at baseline in complete responders resembled that of newly diagnosed patients.

V gave up 5 bases and J gave up 2 bases, with 14 bases separating them. Germline V gene lookup returns CDR1 SGHNT and CDR2 YENEEA. CDR3 length equals 15 residues. Brentuximab vedotin exposure varied among the patients, all of whom had relapsed after autologous stem cell transplantation. Using immunoSEQ multiplex PCR, the repertoire was profiled, and TCRdb retains in-frame clones only, with some absent. The sample includes about 53,000 clones, roughly 80% of them seen just once. This clonotype was sampled from a human donor with classical Hodgkin lymphoma. This rearrangement joins TRBV11-3 to TRBJ2-3, with D perhaps matching TRBD1 or TRBD2 (5 bases each). Sequenced here: peripheral blood mononuclear cells (PBMCs), sampled at baseline. CDR3 in DNA: TGTGCCAGCAGCCTGGGACGTCTAGACACAGATACGCAGTATTTT. Translating it yields CASSLGRLDTDTQYF.